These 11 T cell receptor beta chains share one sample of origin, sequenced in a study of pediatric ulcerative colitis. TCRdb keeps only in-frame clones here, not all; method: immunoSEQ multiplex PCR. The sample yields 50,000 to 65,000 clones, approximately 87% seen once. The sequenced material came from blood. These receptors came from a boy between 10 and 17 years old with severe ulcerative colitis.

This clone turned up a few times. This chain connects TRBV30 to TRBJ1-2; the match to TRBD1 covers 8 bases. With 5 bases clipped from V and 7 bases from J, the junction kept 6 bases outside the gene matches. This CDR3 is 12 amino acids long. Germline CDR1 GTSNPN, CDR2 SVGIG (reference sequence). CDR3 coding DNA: TGTGCCTGGTCTCGTGACAGGGGTGGCTACACCTTC. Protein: CAWSRDRGGYTF. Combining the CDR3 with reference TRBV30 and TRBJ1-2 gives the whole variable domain SQTIHQWPATLVQPVGSPLSLECTVEGTSNPNLYWYRQAAGRGLQLLFYSVGIGQISSEVPQNLSASRPQDRQFILSSKKLLLSDSGFYLCAWSRDRGGYTFGSGTRLTVV.

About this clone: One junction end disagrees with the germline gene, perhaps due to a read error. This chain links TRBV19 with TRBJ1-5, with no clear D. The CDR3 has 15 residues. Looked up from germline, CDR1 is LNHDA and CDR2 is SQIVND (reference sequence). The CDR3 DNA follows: TGTGCCAGTAGGATAGCCCCTCGGAGCAATCAGCCCCAGCATTTT. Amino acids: CASRIAPRSNQPQHF.

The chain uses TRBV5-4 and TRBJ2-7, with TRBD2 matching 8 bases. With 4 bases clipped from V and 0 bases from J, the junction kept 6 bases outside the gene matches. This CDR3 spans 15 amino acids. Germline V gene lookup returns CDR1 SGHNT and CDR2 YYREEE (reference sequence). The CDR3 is CASSPRSGSSYEQYF. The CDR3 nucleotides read TGTGCCAGCAGCCCGCGAAGCGGGAGCTCCTACGAGCAGTACTTC. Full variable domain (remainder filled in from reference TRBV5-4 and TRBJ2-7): ETGVTQSPTHLIKTRGQQVTLRCSSQSGHNTVSWYQQALGQGPQFIFQYYREEENGRGNFPPRFSGLQFPNYSSELNVNALELDDSALYLCASSPRSGSSYEQYFGPGTRLTVT.

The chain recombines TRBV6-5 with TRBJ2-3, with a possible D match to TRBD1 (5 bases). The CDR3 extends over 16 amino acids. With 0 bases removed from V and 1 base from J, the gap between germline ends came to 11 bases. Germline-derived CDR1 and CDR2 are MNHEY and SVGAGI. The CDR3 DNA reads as TGTGCCAGCAGTTACTCAGGGGCGATAGGCACAGATACGCAGTATTTT. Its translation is CASSYSGAIGTDTQYF.

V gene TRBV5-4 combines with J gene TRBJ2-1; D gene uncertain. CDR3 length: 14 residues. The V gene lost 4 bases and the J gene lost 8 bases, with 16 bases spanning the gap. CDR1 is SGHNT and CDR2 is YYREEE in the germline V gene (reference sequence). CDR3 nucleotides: TGTGCCAGCAGCCCCAGAGAGATGGGCGATGAGCAGTTCTTC. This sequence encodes CASSPREMGDEQFF.

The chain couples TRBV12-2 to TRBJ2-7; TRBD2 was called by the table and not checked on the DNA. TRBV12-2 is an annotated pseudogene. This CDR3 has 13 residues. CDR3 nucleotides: TGTGCAAGTCGCTTGCTTGCGGAGGACGAGCAGTACTTC. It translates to CASRLLAEDEQYF.

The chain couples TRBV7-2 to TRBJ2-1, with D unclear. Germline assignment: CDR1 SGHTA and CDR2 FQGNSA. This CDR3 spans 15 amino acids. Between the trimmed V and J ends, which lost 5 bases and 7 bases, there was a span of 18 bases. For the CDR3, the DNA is TGTGCCAGCAGCCTTGACGGCTATCGTGGTAATGAGCAGTTCTTC. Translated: CASSLDGYRGNEQFF.

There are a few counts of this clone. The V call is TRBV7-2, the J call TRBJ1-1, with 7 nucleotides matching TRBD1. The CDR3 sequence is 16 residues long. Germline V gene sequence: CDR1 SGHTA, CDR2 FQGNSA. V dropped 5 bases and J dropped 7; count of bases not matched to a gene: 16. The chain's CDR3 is CASSPDRPGGHGEAFF. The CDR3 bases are TGTGCCAGCAGCCCGGACAGGCCGGGGGGCCACGGTGAAGCTTTCTTT.

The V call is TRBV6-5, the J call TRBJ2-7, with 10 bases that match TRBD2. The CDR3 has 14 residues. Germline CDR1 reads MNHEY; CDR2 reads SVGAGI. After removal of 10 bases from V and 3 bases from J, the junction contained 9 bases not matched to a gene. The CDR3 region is CATTGTSVNYEQYF. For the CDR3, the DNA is TGTGCCACCACCGGGACTAGCGTTAACTACGAGCAGTACTTC.

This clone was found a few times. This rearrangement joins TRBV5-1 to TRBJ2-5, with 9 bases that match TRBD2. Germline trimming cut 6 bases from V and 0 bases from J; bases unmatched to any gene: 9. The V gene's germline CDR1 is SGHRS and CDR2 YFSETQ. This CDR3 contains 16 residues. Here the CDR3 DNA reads TGCGCCAGCACTAATCCGGGACTAGCAGACCAAGAGACCCAGTACTTC. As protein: CASTNPGLADQETQYF.

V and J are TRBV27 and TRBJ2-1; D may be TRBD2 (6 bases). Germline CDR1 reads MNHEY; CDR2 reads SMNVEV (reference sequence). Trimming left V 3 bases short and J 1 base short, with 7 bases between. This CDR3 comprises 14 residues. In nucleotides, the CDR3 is TGTGCCAGCAGTTTGGGGGGATCCTACAATGAGCAGTTCTTC. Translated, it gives CASSLGGSYNEQFF.